Shown below are 12 T cell receptor beta chains from a single sample sequenced in a study of identical twins. TCRdb re-analysed the 5' RACE reads in MiXCR, keeping a single row per CDR3 protein. The repertoire holds approximately 410,000 distinct CDR3 sequences, with around 18% as singletons. Material for sequencing was naive T cells sorted from blood. These receptors originate from a man between 45 and 60 years old in good health.

This clonotype has at least ten counts. This chain links TRBV7-8 with TRBJ1-3; D not resolved. The ends were cut back, 7 bases at V and 0 bases at J, with 25 bases in the middle. The CDR3 length is 19 residues. Germline CDR1 reads SGHVS; CDR2 reads FQNEAQ. The CDR3 here is CASTRLRTDGGHSGNTIYF. CDR3 sequence (DNA): TGTGCCAGCACCCGATTAAGAACGGACGGAGGCCACTCTGGAAACACCATATATTTT.

This clonotype was seen repeatedly, ten times or more. The rearrangement uses TRBV6-5 and TRBJ2-3, with 10 bases fitting TRBD2. Trimming took 0 bases from V and 3 from J; bases not matched to a gene: 3. CDR1 and CDR2 from the germline V gene are MNHEY and SVGAGI. The CDR3 has 16 amino acids. CDR3 in DNA: TGTGCCAGCAGTTACTCGAGCGGGAGGGGGACAGATACGCAGTATTTT. Its translation: CASSYSSGRGTDTQYF.

This clonotype has a handful of counts. This chain uses TRBV2 with TRBJ2-1; 9 bases agree with TRBD2. J lost 7 bases, V lost 6 bases, and 7 bases had no gene match. Germline CDR1 reads SNHLY; CDR2 reads FYNNEI. CDR3 length: 14 amino acids. CDR3 protein: CASRIAGVVNEQFF. CDR3 nucleotides: TGTGCCAGCAGGATAGCGGGAGTAGTTAATGAGCAGTTCTTC.

The rearrangement uses TRBV28 and TRBJ2-1; the match to TRBD2 covers 12 bases. The V segment lost 6 bases and the J segment 7 bases; nucleotides outside the gene matches: 13. Germline V gene lookup returns CDR1 MDHEN and CDR2 SYDVKM. The CDR3 is 17 amino acids. The CDR3 sequence: CASSGGLAGFSRNEQFF. DNA for the CDR3: TGTGCCAGCAGCGGTGGACTAGCGGGATTTAGTAGGAATGAGCAGTTCTTC.

The V and J genes are TRBV9 and TRBJ2-5; the D is unclear. Trimming stripped 0 bases from V and 5 bases from J, with 14 bases between. Germline V gives CDR1 SGDLS, CDR2 YYNGEE. CDR3 length equals 15 residues. In DNA, the CDR3 is TGTGCCAGCAGCGTAGCTTTCCAACCGCTGGAGACCCAGTACTTC. It codes for CASSVAFQPLETQYF.

This clonotype was recorded at least ten times. The V call is TRBV6-9, the J call TRBJ2-7, with a weak D call TRBD1 (6 bases). The V end was cut by 3 bases, the J end by 2 bases, with 17 bases between. CDR1 and CDR2 (germline): MNHGY, SVAAGI. CDR3 length equals 16 residues. The DNA for the CDR3 is TGTGCCAGCAGTTACCATCGGACAGTCGGGGCCTACGAGCAGTACTTC. Its protein product is CASSYHRTVGAYEQYF.

The chain couples TRBV7-2 to TRBJ2-7; D unresolved. This CDR3 has 15 amino acids. Trimming took 5 bases from V and 3 from J, leaving 17 bases between them. Germline V gives CDR1 SGHTA, CDR2 FQGNSA. CDR3 DNA: TGTGCCAGCAGCCAGAACACACTGGTTCTCTACGAGCAGTACTTC. Translation gives CASSQNTLVLYEQYF.

The chain combines TRBV6-1 with TRBJ2-1, with 14 bases aligning to TRBD2. J gave up 12 bases and V 4 bases, and 5 bases lay outside the gene matches. Germline V CDR1 and CDR2: MNHNS, SASEGT. The CDR3 loop spans 14 amino acids. In DNA form, the CDR3 reads TGTGCCAGCAGTGGGACTAGCGGGGGGCTGGGGCAGTTCTTC. This sequence encodes CASSGTSGGLGQFF.

In its sample, this clonotype was seen many times. CDR3 region: CASMGRDRVPYEQYF. CDR3 nucleotide sequence: TGTGCCAGCATGGGGCGGGACAGGGTACCCTACGAGCAGTACTTC. The rearrangement links TRBV12-3 or TRBV12-4 to TRBJ2-7, with TRBD1 matching 9 bases. The junction had 9 bases not matched to a gene; V was cut back by 7 bases and J by 2 bases. This CDR3 spans 15 amino acids.

The V call is TRBV6-2 or TRBV6-3, the J call TRBJ2-7; no clear D. Trimming stripped 6 bases from V and 4 bases from J, with 7 bases between. Germline assignment: CDR1 MNHEY and CDR2 SVGEGT. The CDR3 runs to 11 residues. CDR3: CASSTIYEQYF. The CDR3 nucleotides read TGTGCCAGCAGCACCATTTACGAGCAGTACTTC.

There are many counts of this clonotype. V is TRBV3-1 and J is TRBJ2-1; 8 nucleotides match TRBD2. The J segment lost 8 bases and the V segment lost 1 base, leaving 10 bases of the junction unmatched. In germline, CDR1 is LGHDT, CDR2 YNNKEL (reference sequence). The CDR3 spans 16 residues. CDR3 residues: CASSQVVGTSVHEQFF. CDR3 bases: TGTGCCAGCAGCCAAGTCGTCGGGACTAGTGTTCATGAGCAGTTCTTC.

V gene TRBV6-2 or TRBV6-3 combines with J gene TRBJ2-7; no firm D call. This CDR3 region has 12 residues. The V gene lost 4 bases and the J gene lost 6 bases, with 10 bases spanning the gap. Germline CDR1 reads MNHEY; CDR2 reads SVGEGT. The CDR3: CASSFARGEQYF. CDR3 coding DNA: TGTGCCAGCAGTTTTGCGCGCGGCGAGCAGTACTTC.